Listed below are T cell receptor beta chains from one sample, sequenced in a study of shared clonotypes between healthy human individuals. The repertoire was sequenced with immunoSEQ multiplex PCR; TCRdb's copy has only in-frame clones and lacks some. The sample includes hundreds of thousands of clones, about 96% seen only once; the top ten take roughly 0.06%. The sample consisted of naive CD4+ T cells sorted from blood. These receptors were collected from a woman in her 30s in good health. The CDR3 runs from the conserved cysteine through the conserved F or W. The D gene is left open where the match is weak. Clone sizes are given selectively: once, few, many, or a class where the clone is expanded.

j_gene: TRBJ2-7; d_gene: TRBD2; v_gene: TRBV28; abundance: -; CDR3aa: CASSFLGLANEQYF; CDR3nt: TGTGCCAGCAGTTTCCTGGGACTAGCGAACGAGCAGTACTTC
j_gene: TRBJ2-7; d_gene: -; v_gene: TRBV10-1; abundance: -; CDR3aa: CASSEFSISEQYF; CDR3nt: TGCGCCAGCAGTGAGTTCTCGATTAGCGAGCAGTACTTC
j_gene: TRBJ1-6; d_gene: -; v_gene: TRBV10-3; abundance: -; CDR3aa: CAISSLGNYNSPLHF; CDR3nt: TGTGCCATCAGCTCCCTAGGGAACTATAATTCACCCCTCCACTTT
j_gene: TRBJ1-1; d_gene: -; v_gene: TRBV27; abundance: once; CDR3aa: CASSPWGSGHTEAFF; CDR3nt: TGTGCCAGCAGTCCCTGGGGGTCAGGTCACACTGAAGCTTTCTTT
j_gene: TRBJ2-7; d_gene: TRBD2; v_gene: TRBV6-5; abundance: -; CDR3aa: CASSSGTSGTYEQYF; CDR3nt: TGTGCCAGCAGTTCCGGGACTAGCGGGACCTACGAGCAGTACTTC
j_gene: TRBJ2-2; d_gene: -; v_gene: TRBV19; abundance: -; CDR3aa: CASSTNQRRGIGELFF; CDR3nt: TGTGCCAGTAGTACTAACCAAAGGAGGGGCATCGGGGAGCTGTTTTTT
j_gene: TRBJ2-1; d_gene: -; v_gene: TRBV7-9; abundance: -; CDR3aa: CASSLAALNEQFF; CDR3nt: TGTGCCAGCAGCTTAGCGGCACTCAATGAGCAGTTCTTC
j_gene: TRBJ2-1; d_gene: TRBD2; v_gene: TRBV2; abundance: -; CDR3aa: CASSASGRKGDEQFF; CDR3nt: TGTGCCAGCAGTGCTAGCGGGAGGAAAGGAGATGAGCAGTTCTTC
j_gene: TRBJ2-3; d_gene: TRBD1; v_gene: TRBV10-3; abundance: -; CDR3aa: CAISLQGSTDTQYF; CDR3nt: TGTGCCATCAGCCTACAGGGGAGCACAGATACGCAGTATTTT
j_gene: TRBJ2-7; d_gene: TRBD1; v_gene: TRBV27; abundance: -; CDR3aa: CASSLHGTATYEQYF; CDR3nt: TGTGCCAGCAGTTTACACGGGACAGCAACCTACGAGCAGTACTTC
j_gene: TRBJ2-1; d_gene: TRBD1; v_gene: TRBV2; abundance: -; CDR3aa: CASSLGQAFYNEQFF; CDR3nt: TGTGCCAGCAGTCTTGGACAGGCCTTTTACAATGAGCAGTTCTTC
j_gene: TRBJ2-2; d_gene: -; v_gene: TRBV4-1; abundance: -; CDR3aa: CASSQKQMRTGELFF; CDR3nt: TGCGCCAGCAGCCAAAAGCAGATGAGAACCGGGGAGCTGTTTTTT
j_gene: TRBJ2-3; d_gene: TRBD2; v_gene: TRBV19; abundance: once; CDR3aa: CASNRAGERTDTQYF; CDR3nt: TGTGCCAGTAATCGAGCGGGAGAGCGAACAGATACGCAGTATTTT
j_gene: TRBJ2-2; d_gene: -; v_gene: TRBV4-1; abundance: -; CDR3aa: CASSPFWRTNTGELFF; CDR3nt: TGCGCCAGCAGCCCCTTTTGGCGGACGAACACCGGGGAGCTGTTTTTT
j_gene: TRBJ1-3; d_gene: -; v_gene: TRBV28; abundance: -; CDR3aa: CASTGGMWGFGNTIYF; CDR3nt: TGTGCCAGCACCGGGGGTATGTGGGGTTTTGGAAACACCATATATTTT
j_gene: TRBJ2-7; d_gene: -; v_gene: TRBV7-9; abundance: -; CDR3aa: CASSLVPGRVSSYEQYF; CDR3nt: TGTGCCAGCAGCTTAGTACCCGGCAGGGTAAGCTCCTACGAGCAGTACTTC
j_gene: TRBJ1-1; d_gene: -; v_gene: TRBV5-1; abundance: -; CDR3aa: CASSSRGVPNTEAFF; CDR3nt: TGCGCCAGCAGCAGTAGAGGGGTTCCGAACACTGAAGCTTTCTTT
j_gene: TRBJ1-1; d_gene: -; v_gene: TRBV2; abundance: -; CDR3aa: CASSEGPGVPTEAFF; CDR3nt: TGTGCCAGCAGTGAAGGGCCGGGGGTGCCCACTGAAGCTTTCTTT
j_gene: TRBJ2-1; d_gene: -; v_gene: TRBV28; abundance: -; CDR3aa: CASTRAKGHNEQFF; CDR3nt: TGTGCCAGCACGCGAGCGAAAGGCCACAATGAGCAGTTCTTC
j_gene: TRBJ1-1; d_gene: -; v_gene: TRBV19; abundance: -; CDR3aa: CASSIWRDSTEAFF; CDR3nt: TGTGCCAGTAGTATATGGAGGGATTCCACTGAAGCTTTCTTT
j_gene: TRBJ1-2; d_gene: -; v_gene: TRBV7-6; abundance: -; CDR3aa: CASSTRHTGYDGYTF; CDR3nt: TGTGCCAGCAGCACCCGTCACACAGGGTATGACGGCTACACCTTC
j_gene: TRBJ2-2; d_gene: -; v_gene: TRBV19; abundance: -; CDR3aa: CASSIGTANGELFF; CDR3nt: TGTGCCAGTAGTATAGGAACTGCGAACGGGGAGCTGTTTTTT
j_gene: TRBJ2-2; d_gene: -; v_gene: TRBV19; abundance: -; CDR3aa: CASSRRQNQNTGELFF; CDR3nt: TGTGCCAGTAGTAGAAGGCAGAACCAAAACACCGGGGAGCTGTTTTTT
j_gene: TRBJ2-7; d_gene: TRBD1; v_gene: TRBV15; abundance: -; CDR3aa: CATSRLGQGNYEQYF; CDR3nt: TGTGCCACCAGCAGACTTGGACAGGGGAACTACGAGCAGTACTTC
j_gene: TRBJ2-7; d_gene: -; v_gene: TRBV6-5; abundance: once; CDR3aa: CASSYFGPLSYEQYF; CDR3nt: -
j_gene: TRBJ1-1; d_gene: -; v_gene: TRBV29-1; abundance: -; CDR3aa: CSAGTRNTEAFF; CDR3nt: TGCAGCGCAGGCACCCGGAACACTGAAGCTTTCTTT
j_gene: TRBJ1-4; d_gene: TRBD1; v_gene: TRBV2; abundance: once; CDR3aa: CASRIGTGEYEKLFF; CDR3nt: TGTGCCAGCAGGATTGGGACAGGGGAATACGAAAAACTGTTTTTT
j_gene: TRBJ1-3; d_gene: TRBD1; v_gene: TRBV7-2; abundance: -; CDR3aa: CASSLDGQGAYGNTIYF; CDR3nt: TGTGCCAGCAGCTTAGACGGGCAGGGGGCTTATGGAAACACCATATATTTT
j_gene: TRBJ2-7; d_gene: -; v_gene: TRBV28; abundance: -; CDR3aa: CASSSAGQDPYEQYF; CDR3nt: TGTGCCAGCAGTTCAGCCGGGCAGGACCCCTACGAGCAGTACTTC
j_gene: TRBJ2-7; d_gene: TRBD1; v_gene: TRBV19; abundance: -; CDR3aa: CASRRDRVSYEQYF; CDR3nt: TGTGCCAGTAGGCGGGACAGGGTGTCCTACGAGCAGTACTTC
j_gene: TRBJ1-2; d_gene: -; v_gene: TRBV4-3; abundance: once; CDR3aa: CASSQGTSGYTF; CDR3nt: TGCGCCAGCAGCCAAGGGACCTCCGGCTACACCTTC